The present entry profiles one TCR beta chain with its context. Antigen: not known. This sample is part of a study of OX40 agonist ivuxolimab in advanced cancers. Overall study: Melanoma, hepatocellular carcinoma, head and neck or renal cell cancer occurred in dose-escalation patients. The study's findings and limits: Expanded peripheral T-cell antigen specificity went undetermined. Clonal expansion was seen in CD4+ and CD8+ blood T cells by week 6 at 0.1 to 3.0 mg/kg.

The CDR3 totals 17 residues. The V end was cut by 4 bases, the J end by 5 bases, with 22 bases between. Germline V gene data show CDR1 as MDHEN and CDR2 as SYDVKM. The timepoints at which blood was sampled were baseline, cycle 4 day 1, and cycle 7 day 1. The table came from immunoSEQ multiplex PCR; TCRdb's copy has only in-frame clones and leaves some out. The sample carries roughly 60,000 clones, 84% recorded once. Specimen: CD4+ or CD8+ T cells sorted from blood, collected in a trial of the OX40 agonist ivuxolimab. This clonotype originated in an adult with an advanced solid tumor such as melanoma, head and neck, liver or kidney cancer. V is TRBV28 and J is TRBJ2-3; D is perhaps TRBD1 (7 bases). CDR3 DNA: TGTGCCAGCAGTTCGGCCCAGGGGGGCGGCAGGGGAGATACGCAGTATTTT. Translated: CASSSAQGGGRGDTQYF.